This entry is about one TCR beta chain. Its target is unknown. The sample belongs to a study of T cells in Graves' hyperthyroidism and ophthalmopathy. RNA transcripts gave rise to amplified TCR beta CDR3 regions. The HTBI set primed first-round TCR CDR3 RT-PCR. TCRdb analysed the multiplex PCR reads with MiXCR anew, one entry per CDR3 protein. The sample includes roughly 500,000 distinct CDR3 sequences, approximately 16% of them seen just once. Study-wide results and limits: The model's output predicted ophthalmopathy at a median of 6.5 months prior to onset.

Diagnostic decisions used clinical symptoms, serum thyroxine and TRAb, thyroid ultrasound and orbital computed tomography. After removal of 5 bases from V and 8 bases from J, the junction contained 16 bases not matched to a gene. Germline lookup yields CDR1 SGHNT and CDR2 YENEEA. This CDR3 has 18 residues. The J gene is TRBJ2-2, the V gene TRBV11-3; 11 bases line up with TRBD2. The TCR comes from a woman younger than 45 with Graves' ophthalmopathy. The source material was blood. Written as DNA, the CDR3 is TGTGCCAGCAGCCCCGGTACCCCTAGCGGGAGGCACCGGGGGGAGCTGTTTTTT. Amino acid sequence: CASSPGTPSGRHRGELFF.